The next 28 T cell receptor beta chains were all read from a single sample in a study of shared clonotypes between healthy human individuals. Libraries were prepared by immunoSEQ multiplex PCR; TCRdb keeps only in-frame clonotypes and omits some of them. The table has approximately 2.3 million clones, 90% to 95% seen once. Material for sequencing was naive CD4+ T cells from PBMCs. Documented subset: CD45RA+ positively selected. All receptors derive from a man between 18 and 35 years old in good health. Some clones in this sample may be carry-over from other donors' samples.

The chain has TRBV7-8 and TRBJ2-7; TRBD2 agrees at 7 bases. The CDR3 contains 15 residues. Germline CDR1 reads SGHVS; CDR2 reads FQNEAQ. Germline trimming cut 5 bases from V and 5 bases from J; bases unmatched to any gene: 12. CDR3 coding DNA: TGTGCCAGCAGCATGAAGCGGGATCTAGCCCACGAGCAGTACTTC. This translates into CASSMKRDLAHEQYF.

V and J are TRBV29-1 and TRBJ2-5, with 7 bases identical to TRBD2. Germline CDR1 and CDR2: SQVTM and ANQGSEA. J gave up 5 bases and V 3 bases, and 9 bases lay outside the gene matches. The CDR3 is made up of 14 amino acids. This CDR3 is CSVDAGRRGETQYF. CDR3 bases: TGCAGCGTTGACGCCGGGAGGCGTGGGGAGACCCAGTACTTC.

This clone was counted once. CDR3 sequence: CASSKGGQGTGELFF. In DNA, the CDR3 is TGTGCCAGCAGTAAGGGGGGCCAGGGAACCGGGGAGCTGTTTTTT. V usage is TRBV6-1 and J usage is TRBJ2-2, with D perhaps matching TRBD1 or TRBD2 (6 bases each). V was cut by 5 bases and J by 5 bases, with 15 bases left in between. Germline CDR1 is MNHNS and CDR2 is SASEGT. The CDR3 totals 15 residues.

The rearrangement uses TRBV6-5 and TRBJ1-1; no clear D. The germline V gene has CDR1 MNHEY and CDR2 SVGAGI. The CDR3 consists of 14 residues. Trimming stripped 0 bases from V and 1 base from J, with 6 bases between. CDR3 DNA sequence: TGTGCCAGCAGTTACTCAGCCGAGAACACTGAAGCTTTCTTT. Protein product: CASSYSAENTEAFF.

Concerning this clone itself: The sample carries other DNA sequences with the same CDR3. This chain links TRBV5-4 with TRBJ1-1; no clear D gene. V lost 3 bases, J lost 1 base, and 4 bases lay in between. The CDR3 covers 12 residues. Per germline, CDR1 SGHNT and CDR2 YYREEE (reference sequence). The CDR3 bases are TGTGCCAGCAGCTCCGGGAACACTGAAGCTTTCTTT. This translates into CASSSGNTEAFF. Variable domain in full (rest from reference TRBV5-4 and TRBJ1-1): ETGVTQSPTHLIKTRGQQVTLRCSSQSGHNTVSWYQQALGQGPQFIFQYYREEENGRGNFPPRFSGLQFPNYSSELNVNALELDDSALYLCASSSGNTEAFFGQGTRLTVV.

This chain connects TRBV2 to TRBJ2-1; D possibly corresponds to TRBD2 (5 bases). The V end lost 4 bases, the J end lost 3 bases, and 10 bases lay between the germline ends. The CDR3 has 14 amino acids. CDR1 and CDR2 from the germline V gene are SNHLY and FYNNEI. CDR3 sequence reads: CASSGITSYNEQFF. The CDR3 region has the DNA TGTGCCAGCAGTGGGATTACTAGCTACAATGAGCAGTTCTTC.

The rearrangement joins TRBV11-3 to TRBJ2-1; 13 bases map to TRBD2. Trimming took 6 bases from V and 5 from J; bases not matched to a gene: 4. The CDR3 totals 15 residues. CDR1 is SGHNT, CDR2 YENEEA, per germline. The CDR3 bases are TGTGCCAGCAGTCGGACTAGCGGGAGACACAATGAGCAGTTCTTC. Its protein product is CASSRTSGRHNEQFF.

The V call is TRBV4-3, the J call TRBJ2-3; 12 nucleotides match TRBD2. The trim removed 0 bases at V and 5 bases at J, leaving 3 bases unmatched. The CDR3 loop spans 16 amino acids. Germline CDR1 and CDR2: LGHNA and YSLEER. In DNA, the CDR3 is TGCGCCAGCAGCCAAGATCAGGGACTAGCGGGAGATACGCAGTATTTT. Translating gives CASSQDQGLAGDTQYF.

The chain couples TRBV5-1 to TRBJ1-1; TRBD1 matches 7 bases. The CDR3 consists of 14 residues. In germline, CDR1 is SGHRS, CDR2 YFSETQ. Trimming at V came to 3 bases and at J to 10 bases, leaving 12 bases not matched to a gene. CDR3 DNA sequence: TGCGCCAGCAGCTCTGACAGGTCCCAGGGGGGAGCTTTCTTT. The encoded protein is CASSSDRSQGGAFF.

This clone has a single count. The chain employs TRBV7-2 and TRBJ2-2; a weak D match, TRBD2 (6 bases). Per the germline V gene, CDR1 is SGHTA and CDR2 is FQGNSA. Trimming removed 2 bases at V and 3 bases at J, with 13 bases between. This CDR3 has 16 residues. CDR3 sequence reads: CASSLSAGGDTGELFF. CDR3 in DNA: TGTGCCAGCAGCTTATCGGCTGGCGGGGACACCGGGGAGCTGTTTTTT.

This clone was counted once. The chain links TRBV5-4 to TRBJ2-7; TRBD2 aligns across 12 bases. Germline trimming cut 4 bases from V and 0 bases from J; bases unmatched to any gene: 5. This CDR3 contains 16 residues. Germline values: CDR1 SGHNT, CDR2 YYREEE (reference sequence). In DNA form, the CDR3 reads TGTGCCAGCAGCACCGGACTAGCGGGAATCTCCTACGAGCAGTACTTC. Residues: CASSTGLAGISYEQYF.

The chain carries TRBV5-4 and TRBJ2-1, with 11 bases fitting TRBD2. The CDR3 spans 19 residues. Germline V gene lookup returns CDR1 SGHNT and CDR2 YYREEE (reference sequence). After removal of 4 bases from V and 0 bases from J, the junction contained 12 bases not matched to a gene. CDR3 in amino acids: CASSPQSMTSGNSYNEQFF. CDR3 in DNA: TGTGCCAGCAGCCCACAAAGCATGACTAGCGGGAACTCCTACAATGAGCAGTTCTTC.

This rearrangement joins TRBV4-2 to TRBJ2-7; 9 positions agree with TRBD2. There are 16 residues in the CDR3. Germline V lookup: CDR1 LGHNA, CDR2 YNFKEQ. With 5 bases clipped from V and 1 base from J, the junction kept 9 bases outside the gene matches. CDR3: CASSSGLAFVSYEQYF. The CDR3 DNA sequence: TGTGCCAGCAGCTCCGGACTAGCGTTTGTTTCCTACGAGCAGTACTTC.

This rearrangement joins TRBV18 to TRBJ2-7; 12 nucleotides agree with TRBD1. The CDR3 has 15 amino acids. V was clipped by 6 bases and J by 6 bases; unmatched bases: 9. The V gene's germline CDR1 is KGHSH and CDR2 LQKENI. For the CDR3, the DNA is TGTGCCAGCTCGCGGGACAGGGGGCGCTTCGGCGAGCAGTACTTC. Its translation is CASSRDRGRFGEQYF.

The CDR3 DNA sequence: TGTGCCAGCAGTTCGAGAGTGACAGCTCTAATGAACACTGAAGCTTTCTTT. Its protein product is CASSSRVTALMNTEAFF. V usage is TRBV27 and J usage is TRBJ1-1, with D tentatively TRBD1 (5 bases). The CDR3 totals 17 residues. Germline lookup yields CDR1 MNHEY and CDR2 SMNVEV (reference sequence). Trimming took off 4 bases at V and 0 bases at J, with 18 bases between the two ends.

The chain links TRBV10-3 to TRBJ2-2; D uncertain. The ends were cut back, 3 bases at V and 4 bases at J, with 6 bases in the middle. The CDR3 covers 13 residues. The germline CDR1 and CDR2 sequences are ENHRY and SYGVKD. CDR3 sequence: CAISDQTTGELFF. The CDR3 DNA sequence: TGTGCCATCAGTGACCAAACCACCGGGGAGCTGTTTTTT.

J is TRBJ1-5 and V is TRBV28; D remains unclear. The CDR3 runs 12 residues. Germline V CDR1 and CDR2: MDHEN, SYDVKM. Trimming stripped 2 bases from V and 9 bases from J, with 8 bases between. In DNA, the CDR3 is TGTGCCAGCAGTTTACGATCGGGGCCCCAGCATTTT. It codes for CASSLRSGPQHF.

V usage is TRBV2 and J usage is TRBJ1-1; no reliable D call. This CDR3 has 14 amino acids. Trimming removed 3 bases at V and 2 bases at J, with 10 bases between. Germline CDR1 reads SNHLY; CDR2 reads FYNNEI. CDR3 sequence (DNA): TGTGCCAGCAGTGAGGCGCGATTCAACACTGAAGCTTTCTTT. Protein: CASSEARFNTEAFF.

The V gene is TRBV7-2, the J gene TRBJ2-3, with D possibly matching TRBD2 (5 bases). V lost 5 bases to trimming and J lost 4 bases, with 22 bases between them. There are 17 residues in the CDR3. Germline V gives CDR1 SGHTA, CDR2 FQGNSA. The CDR3 DNA follows: TGTGCCAGCAGCCCCACTCAGCGCTCTAGCCTCCCAGATACGCAGTATTTT. This codes for CASSPTQRSSLPDTQYF.

The V call is TRBV5-1, the J call TRBJ1-2, with D possibly matching TRBD1 (5 bases). Germline CDR1 and CDR2: SGHRS and YFSETQ. The CDR3 has 13 residues. Trimming cost V 0 bases and J 4 bases, with 7 bases left between them. CDR3: CASSLDRLYGYTF. CDR3 in DNA: TGCGCCAGCAGCTTGGACAGGCTCTATGGCTACACCTTC.

This clone was picked up one time. V is TRBV23-1 and J is TRBJ2-7; possibly TRBD1 for D (6 bases). TRBV23-1 is an ORF for which the function is uncertain. V was clipped by 1 base and J by 1 base, with 17 bases between them. The CDR3 is made up of 17 amino acids. CDR3: CASSQLWQGHRSYEQYF. For the CDR3, the DNA is TGCGCCAGCAGTCAATTATGGCAGGGACATAGATCCTACGAGCAGTACTTC.

In regard to this clone: This specimen includes other DNA sequences encoding the same CDR3. The rearrangement joins TRBV18 to TRBJ2-6; D ambiguous. Germline values: CDR1 KGHSH, CDR2 LQKENI. V lost 3 bases and J lost 4, with 4 bases in between. The CDR3 totals 13 residues. The CDR3 loop is CASSPGGANVLTF. As DNA, the CDR3 is TGTGCCAGCTCACCGGGGGGGGCCAACGTCCTGACTTTC.

The rearrangement uses TRBV25-1 and TRBJ2-1; tentative D call: TRBD1 (6 bases). The germline gives CDR1 MGHDK, CDR2 SYGVNS. V was trimmed by 5 bases and J by 4 bases, leaving 9 bases between them. The CDR3 runs to 13 residues. The CDR3 sequence is CASSTDRYNEQFF. CDR3 DNA: TGTGCCAGCAGTACCGACAGGTACAATGAGCAGTTCTTC.

Notes on this clone: This could be a read error, since a much larger clone is one nucleotide away. This same CDR3 is encoded by further DNA sequences in the sample. J is TRBJ2-5 and V is TRBV28; D is unclear. The germline V gene has CDR1 MDHEN and CDR2 SYDVKM. The CDR3 consists of 11 residues. The V and J ends lost 5 bases and 2 bases respectively, with 3 bases between them. This CDR3 reads CASSLQETQYF. In DNA, the CDR3 is TGTGCCAGCAGTCTACAAGAGACCCAGTACTTC.

The chain links TRBV28 to TRBJ1-2, with D tentatively TRBD1 (5 bases). Trimming shortened V by 2 bases and J by 2 bases, and 9 bases separated the two germline ends. There are 14 residues in the CDR3. Germline V lookup: CDR1 MDHEN, CDR2 SYDVKM. In DNA form, the CDR3 reads TGTGCCAGCAGTTTAGGGGCGGCGAACTATGGCTACACCTTC. Its translation: CASSLGAANYGYTF.

The chain combines TRBV6-1 with TRBJ2-2; tentatively, D is TRBD2 (6 bases). CDR1 MNHNS and CDR2 SASEGT come from the germline V gene. With 4 bases removed from V and 5 bases from J, the gap between germline ends came to 20 bases. There are 17 residues in the CDR3. The CDR3 sequence is CASSARESTFGTGELFF. The CDR3 bases are TGTGCCAGCAGTGCCCGGGAGTCTACCTTCGGGACCGGGGAGCTGTTTTTT.

This chain uses TRBV7-9 with TRBJ1-3; no clear D. The CDR3 sequence is 18 residues long. With 5 bases removed from V and 0 bases from J, the gap between germline ends came to 20 bases. Germline CDR1 is SEHNR and CDR2 is FQNEAQ (reference sequence). The CDR3, as DNA: TGTGCCAGCAGCGACCGACCCGCGTCCGAGGTCTCTGGAAACACCATATATTTT. This codes for CASSDRPASEVSGNTIYF. Full variable domain (outside the CDR3, taken from reference TRBV7-9 and TRBJ1-3): DTGVSQNPRHKITKRGQNVTFRCDPISEHNRLYWYRQTLGQGPEFLTYFQNEAQLEKSRLLSDRFSAERPKGSFSTLEIQRTEQGDSAMYLCASSDRPASEVSGNTIYFGEGSWLTVV.

The gene calls are TRBV21-1 and TRBJ2-7; the table assigns TRBD2, which was not confirmed against the DNA. TRBV21-1 is labeled a pseudogene. CDR3 length: 15 amino acids. The CDR3: CASSKGPLAGSEQYF. DNA for the CDR3: TGTGCCAGCAGCAAAGGTCCCCTAGCGGGAAGCGAGCAGTACTTC.